This T cell receptor (beta chain) is drawn from a study of blood T cells in healthy people across ages. This CDR3 comprises 13 residues. Trimming took off 2 bases at V and 6 bases at J, with 13 bases between the two ends. The germline CDR1 and CDR2 sequences are DFQATT and SNEGSKA (reference sequence). Together with a sample-barcoded 5' primer, a J-beta primer mix was included in a second PCR lasting about 6 to 11 cycles. Each CDR3 protein gets one entry after TCRdb re-called the 5' RACE reads with MiXCR. The table lists 550,000 to 800,000 distinct CDR3 sequences, about 32% of them singletons. At least ten counts were recorded for this clonotype.

The gene calls are TRBV20-1 and TRBJ1-2; TRBD1 is a possible D gene (6 bases). The TCR originated in an elderly woman in good health. Sequencing used blood. DNA for the CDR3: TGCAGTGCTAGATCGGGGGGGCTGGATGGCTACACCTTC. Encoded protein: CSARSGGLDGYTF.